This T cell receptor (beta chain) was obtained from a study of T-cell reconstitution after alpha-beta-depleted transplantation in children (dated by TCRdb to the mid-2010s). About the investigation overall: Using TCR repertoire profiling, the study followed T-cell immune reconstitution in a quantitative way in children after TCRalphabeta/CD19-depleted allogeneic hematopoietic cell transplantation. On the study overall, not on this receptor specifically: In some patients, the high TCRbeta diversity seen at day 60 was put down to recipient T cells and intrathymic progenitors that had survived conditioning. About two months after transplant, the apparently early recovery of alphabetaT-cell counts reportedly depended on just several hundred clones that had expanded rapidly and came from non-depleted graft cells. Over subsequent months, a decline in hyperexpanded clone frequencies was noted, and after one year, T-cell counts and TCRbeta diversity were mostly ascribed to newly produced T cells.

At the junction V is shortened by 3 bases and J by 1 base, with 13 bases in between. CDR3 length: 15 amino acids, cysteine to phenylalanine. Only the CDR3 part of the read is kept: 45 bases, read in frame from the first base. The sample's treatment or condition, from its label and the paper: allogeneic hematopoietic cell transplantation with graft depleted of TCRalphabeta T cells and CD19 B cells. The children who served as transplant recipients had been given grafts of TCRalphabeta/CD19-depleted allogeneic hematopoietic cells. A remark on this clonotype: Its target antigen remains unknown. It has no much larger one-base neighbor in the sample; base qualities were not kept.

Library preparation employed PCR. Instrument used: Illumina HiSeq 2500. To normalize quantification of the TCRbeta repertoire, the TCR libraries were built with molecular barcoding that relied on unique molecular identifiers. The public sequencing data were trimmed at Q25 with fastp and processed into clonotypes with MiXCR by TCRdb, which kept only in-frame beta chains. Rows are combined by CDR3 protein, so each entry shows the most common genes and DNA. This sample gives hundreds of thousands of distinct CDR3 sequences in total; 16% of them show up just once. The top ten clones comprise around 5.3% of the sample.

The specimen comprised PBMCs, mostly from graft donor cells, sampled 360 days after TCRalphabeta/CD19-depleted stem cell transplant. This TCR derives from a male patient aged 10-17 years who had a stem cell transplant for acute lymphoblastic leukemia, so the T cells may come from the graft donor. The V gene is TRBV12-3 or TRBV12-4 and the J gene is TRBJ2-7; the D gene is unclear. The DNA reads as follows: TGTGCCAGCAGTTTCGTTGGCCTCCAATCCTACGAGCAGTACTTC. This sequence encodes CASSFVGLQSYEQYF.